These T cell receptor beta chains were read from a single sample in a study of regulatory T cells in long-lasting Graves disease. One entry per CDR3 protein, called by TCRdb with MiXCR from the multiplex PCR reads. The sample has around 510,000 distinct CDR3 sequences, more than 20% seen once. Sequencing was performed on peripheral blood mononuclear cells (PBMCs), taken when the disease was refractory, from a patient treated with antithyroid drugs. All receptors come from a female donor with Graves disease. Both conserved end residues are part of each CDR3. The D gene is left open where the match is weak. Not every row has a clone size; where given, it reads once, few, many or a size class.

J: TRBJ1-2
size: NA
D: NA
V: TRBV11-1
CDR3: CASSLGMNAYTF
DNA: TGTGCCAGCAGCTTGGGAATGAATGCCTACACCTTC

J: TRBJ2-7
size: NA
D: NA
V: TRBV19
CDR3: CASRLSGTNYEQYF
DNA: TGTGCCAGTAGGCTATCCGGGACAAATTACGAGCAGTACTTC

J: TRBJ1-2
size: many
D: NA
V: TRBV27
CDR3: CASSPEIWGFGYTF
DNA: TGTGCCAGCAGTCCAGAGATATGGGGGTTTGGCTACACCTTC

J: TRBJ2-7
size: NA
D: TRBD2
V: TRBV6-1
CDR3: CASRPSGRVFYEQYF
DNA: TGTGCCAGCAGGCCTAGCGGGAGGGTCTTCTACGAGCAGTACTTC

J: TRBJ2-2
size: many
D: NA
V: TRBV25-1
CDR3: CASSEFQSNTGELFF
DNA: TGTGCCAGCAGTGAATTTCAGTCAAACACCGGGGAGCTGTTTTTT

J: TRBJ2-5
size: many
D: NA
V: TRBV27
CDR3: CASSWGILETQYF
DNA: TGTGCCAGCAGTTGGGGTATTTTGGAGACCCAGTACTTC

J: TRBJ2-2
size: NA
D: TRBD1
V: TRBV27
CDR3: CASSHRDRGRLENTGELFF
DNA: TGTGCCAGCAGTCACCGGGACAGGGGGCGATTGGAGAACACCGGGGAGCTGTTTTTT

J: TRBJ2-7
size: NA
D: TRBD1
V: TRBV15
CDR3: CATSRWTGESSYEQYF
DNA: TGTGCCACCAGCAGATGGACAGGGGAGAGCTCCTACGAGCAGTACTTC

J: TRBJ1-1
size: NA
D: NA
V: TRBV28
CDR3: CASSLQLGMGAEAFF
DNA: TGTGCCAGCAGTTTGCAGTTGGGGATGGGGGCTGAAGCTTTCTTT

J: TRBJ2-2
size: NA
D: NA
V: TRBV5-4
CDR3: CASSLNPAGELFF
DNA: TGTGCCAGCAGCTTAAACCCGGCCGGGGAGCTGTTTTTT

J: TRBJ2-3
size: NA
D: NA
V: TRBV28
CDR3: CASSWESGADTQYF
DNA: TGTGCCAGCAGTTGGGAAAGTGGGGCAGATACGCAGTATTTT

J: TRBJ1-3
size: few
D: NA
V: TRBV7-8
CDR3: CASSRAPGAGNTIYF
DNA: TGTGCCAGCAGCCGAGCCCCCGGGGCTGGAAACACCATATATTTT

J: TRBJ1-1
size: many
D: NA
V: TRBV2
CDR3: CASRVVRMNTEAFF
DNA: TGTGCCAGCAGAGTTGTGCGCATGAACACTGAAGCTTTCTTT

J: TRBJ1-1
size: many
D: NA
V: TRBV20-1
CDR3: CSARGEYTEAFF
DNA: TGCAGTGCTAGAGGCGAGTACACTGAAGCTTTCTTT